This entry lists 21 T cell receptor beta chains sequenced from one sample in a study of T cell changes during pregnancy in multiple sclerosis. The data were produced by immunoSEQ multiplex PCR, yet TCRdb's version contains in-frame clones alone and is incomplete. Counted here are more than 90,000 clones, about 91% occurring once; the ten biggest clones make up approximately 3.4%. Sequenced here: peripheral blood, sampled in the second trimester of pregnancy. The receptors shown here come from a female donor with multiple sclerosis, enrolled in a pregnancy study.

This chain connects TRBV5-1 to TRBJ1-4; no firm D call. The CDR3 spans 15 residues. Trimming removed 0 bases from V and 7 bases from J, with 13 bases in between. Germline V gene sequence: CDR1 SGHRS, CDR2 YFSETQ. The CDR3 DNA is TGCGCCAGCAGCTTGGCCGGAGAGAGGGTTGAAAAACTGTTTTTT. It specifies CASSLAGERVEKLFF.

The chain recombines TRBV6-1 with TRBJ1-2, with D possibly TRBD1 on 5 matching bases. CDR1 and CDR2 from the germline V gene are MNHNS and SASEGT. The CDR3 has 14 residues. Between the trimmed V and J ends, which lost 1 base and 8 bases, there was a span of 14 bases. The CDR3 region has the DNA TGTGCCAGCAGTGAAGGGGCAGGGAAGGTCGGCTACACCTTC. Its translation is CASSEGAGKVGYTF.

The rearrangement links TRBV9 to TRBJ2-1, with D maybe TRBD2 (5 bases). CDR3 size: 13 residues. The germline gives CDR1 SGDLS, CDR2 YYNGEE. V was cut by 4 bases and J by 10 bases, with 15 bases left in between. CDR3 DNA: TGTGCCAGCAGCCGGAGCATCGAGGGCGAGCAGTTCTTC. This encodes CASSRSIEGEQFF.

The chain has TRBV23-1 and TRBJ2-7; 7 bases map to TRBD2. TRBV23-1 is filed as an ORF, its function uncertain. V was clipped by 8 bases and J by 1 base; unmatched bases: 5. The CDR3 spans 13 residues. The DNA of the CDR3 is TGCGCCAGCCTGCGGGAGAAATCCTACGAGCAGTACTTC. Encoded protein: CASLREKSYEQYF.

The rearrangement uses TRBV19 and TRBJ2-5, with 7 bases identical to TRBD2. Germline CDR1 LNHDA, CDR2 SQIVND (reference sequence). The CDR3 is 15 residues long. Trimming removed 5 bases from V and 7 bases from J; junction bases left unmatched: 13. CDR3 coding DNA: TGTGCCAGTAGTCCCTTCTCTAGCGGCGTGCGGACCCAGTACTTC. Protein product: CASSPFSSGVRTQYF.

The V and J genes are TRBV7-8 and TRBJ2-1; TRBD2 matches at 7 bases. Germline loops: CDR1 SGHVS, CDR2 FQNEAQ. The CDR3 is made up of 16 amino acids. V shed 5 bases, J shed 2 bases, and the junction held 9 bases outside the gene matches. The CDR3 sequence is CASSPRAGDTYNEQFF. CDR3 DNA sequence: TGTGCCAGCAGCCCACGGGCGGGAGACACCTACAATGAGCAGTTCTTC.

This chain links TRBV5-1 with TRBJ2-5; D gene uncertain. V gave up 1 base and J gave up 2 bases, with 9 bases separating them. Germline CDR1 and CDR2: SGHRS and YFSETQ. The CDR3 spans 14 residues. CDR3 nucleotide sequence: TGCGCCAGCAGCTTGTTGCAGGCGCAAGAGACCCAGTACTTC. Protein product: CASSLLQAQETQYF. Full variable domain (outside the CDR3, taken from reference TRBV5-1 and TRBJ2-5): KAGVTQTPRYLIKTRGQQVTLSCSPISGHRSVSWYQQTPGQGLQFLFEYFSETQRNKGNFPGRFSGRQFSNSRSEMNVSTLELGDSALYLCASSLLQAQETQYFGPGTRLLVL.

This clone was found once. The chain employs TRBV6-5 and TRBJ1-1; no definite D call. Trimming shortened V by 6 bases and J by 1 base, and 9 bases separated the two germline ends. The CDR3 has 13 residues. CDR1 and CDR2 (germline): MNHEY, SVGAGI. The CDR3 DNA follows: TGTGCCAGCAGCCCCGTTTGGAACACTGAAGCTTTCTTT. Translation: CASSPVWNTEAFF.

The chain uses TRBV5-6 and TRBJ2-3; the D gene is possibly TRBD2 (6 bases). The CDR3 sequence is 16 residues long. Germline CDR1 is SGHDT and CDR2 is YYEEEE. V was pared by 3 bases and J by 3 bases, with 17 bases between. The CDR3 DNA reads TGTGCCAGCAGCTACCCCCGACTAGATCGAACAGATACGCAGTATTTT. Translation: CASSYPRLDRTDTQYF.

This clone came up once. The V and J genes are TRBV14 and TRBJ2-5, with D tentatively TRBD2 (5 bases). The CDR3 has 13 amino acids. Germline CDR1 SGHDN, CDR2 FVKESK. The V and J ends lost 4 bases and 4 bases respectively, with 10 bases between them. The CDR3 spells CASSPLGRETQYF. Written as DNA, the CDR3 is TGTGCCAGCAGCCCACTAGGTCGAGAGACCCAGTACTTC.

The chain links TRBV5-1 to TRBJ2-7; tentative D call: TRBD1 (5 bases). This CDR3 is built from 17 residues. Germline V gene data show CDR1 as SGHRS and CDR2 as YFSETQ. Trimming pared 4 bases from V and 3 bases from J, leaving 23 bases between. As DNA, the CDR3 is TGCGCCAGCAGCACACGGACACCTACCTCCTCCCTCTACGAGCAGTACTTC. This codes for CASSTRTPTSSLYEQYF.

The chain employs TRBV4-1 and TRBJ1-5; 7 bases align to TRBD1. Germline V gene lookup returns CDR1 MGHRA and CDR2 YSYEKL. Trimming cost V 3 bases and J 4 bases; bases outside gene matches: 3. CDR3 length: 14 amino acids. CDR3 amino acids: CASSHGTENQPQHF. DNA for the CDR3: TGCGCCAGCAGCCACGGGACAGAAAATCAGCCCCAGCATTTT.

V gene TRBV15 combines with J gene TRBJ1-4; D unresolved. V was clipped by 7 bases and J by 12 bases, with 18 bases between them. The CDR3 is 13 residues long. Per the germline V gene, CDR1 is LNHNV and CDR2 is YYDKDF (reference sequence). Here the CDR3 DNA reads TGTGCCACCACGGTGCTTAGTGGACTGCAACTGTTTTTT. As protein: CATTVLSGLQLFF.

The CDR3 is CASSFDRGSAPQHF. CDR3 coding DNA: TGTGCCAGCAGCTTCGACAGGGGGAGTGCGCCCCAGCATTTT. The chain couples TRBV7-2 to TRBJ1-5, with 9 nucleotides matching TRBD1. V was pared by 3 bases and J by 9 bases, with 6 bases of the junction left unmatched. CDR3 length: 14 amino acids. Germline assignment: CDR1 SGHTA and CDR2 FQGNSA.

The V call is TRBV6-5, the J call TRBJ2-7; 8 bases are shared with TRBD2. The J segment lost 6 bases and the V segment lost 9 bases, leaving 10 bases of the junction unmatched. Germline assignment: CDR1 MNHEY and CDR2 SVGAGI. The CDR3 extends over 13 amino acids. CDR3 amino acids: CASGSGRSSEQYF. The CDR3 DNA reads as TGTGCCAGTGGAAGCGGGAGATCAAGCGAGCAGTACTTC.

This chain links TRBV5-6 with TRBJ2-1, with D possibly being TRBD2 (6 bases). Germline lookup yields CDR1 SGHDT and CDR2 YYEEEE. The CDR3 totals 16 residues. V shed 2 bases and J shed 0 bases, with 12 bases lying between them. Here the CDR3 DNA reads TGTGCCAGCAGCTTCATTGTGGACTACTCCTACAATGAGCAGTTCTTC. Residues: CASSFIVDYSYNEQFF.

This clone turned up a few times. The chain combines TRBV6-1 with TRBJ1-2, with D possibly matching TRBD1 (5 bases). The CDR3 is made up of 13 amino acids. Trimming cost V 5 bases and J 8 bases, with 15 bases left between them. The germline gives CDR1 MNHNS, CDR2 SASEGT. The CDR3 region has the DNA TGTGCCAGCAGTCTTCACAGGATTGAAGGCTACACCTTC. The encoded protein is CASSLHRIEGYTF.

The gene calls are TRBV19 and TRBJ2-5; 10 bases agree with TRBD2. The CDR3 is 16 residues long. The germline gives CDR1 LNHDA, CDR2 SQIVND (reference sequence). V shed 1 base, J shed 3 bases, and the junction held 5 bases outside the gene matches. The CDR3 DNA sequence: TGTGCCAGTAGTATAGGGAGCGGGAGGGCCGAAGAGACCCAGTACTTC. It specifies CASSIGSGRAEETQYF.

The chain carries TRBV10-3 and TRBJ2-7, with D possibly TRBD2 on 5 matching bases. The CDR3 is made up of 13 amino acids. Trimming removed 10 bases from V and 5 bases from J, with 18 bases in between. Germline V gene lookup returns CDR1 ENHRY and CDR2 SYGVKD. The CDR3 loop is CATTGAGLDEQYF. The CDR3, as DNA: TGTGCCACCACGGGCGCCGGACTCGACGAGCAGTACTTC.

The rearrangement joins TRBV2 to TRBJ1-3; 7 nucleotides match TRBD1. J gave up 2 bases and V 6 bases, and 4 bases lay outside the gene matches. This CDR3 has 14 residues. Germline assignment: CDR1 SNHLY and CDR2 FYNNEI. CDR3 sequence (DNA): TGTGCCAGCAGAGCAGGGACAGCTGGAAACACCATATATTTT. Protein sequence: CASRAGTAGNTIYF. The whole variable domain, remainder taken from reference TRBV2 and TRBJ1-3, is EPEVTQTPSHQVTQMGQEVILRCVPISNHLYFYWYRQILGQKVEFLVSFYNNEISEKSEIFDDQFSVERPDGSNFTLKIRSTKLEDSAMYFCASRAGTAGNTIYFGEGSWLTVV.

This chain uses TRBV29-1 with TRBJ2-2, with 10 bases that match TRBD2. V was clipped by 2 bases and J by 2 bases; unmatched bases: 2. Germline CDR1 SQVTM, CDR2 ANQGSEA. The CDR3 consists of 15 residues. The CDR3 spells CSVERTSGNTGELFF. The CDR3, as DNA: TGCAGCGTTGAACGGACTAGCGGAAACACCGGGGAGCTGTTTTTT.